Sequencing of this TCR beta chain was carried out in a study of T cells in Graves' hyperthyroidism and ophthalmopathy. The CDR3 runs 16 residues. The V gene lost 6 bases and the J gene lost 2 bases, with 17 bases spanning the gap. Study conclusions and caveats: Most expanded thyroid clonotypes above 0.001 recurred in blood.

This clonotype was picked up many times. What it binds is unknown. RNA transcripts gave rise to amplified TCR beta CDR3 regions. The primer set for the first-round RT-PCR of the TCR CDR3 was HTBI. TCRdb called the multiplex PCR reads again in MiXCR, with one record for every CDR3 protein. The table records approximately 520,000 distinct CDR3 sequences, more than 20% of them present only once. The V and J genes are TRBV12-3 or TRBV12-4 and TRBJ1-5, with TRBD1 as a possible D gene (6 bases). Sequencing used blood. This clonotype was sampled from a man younger than 35 with Graves' hyperthyroidism. In DNA, the CDR3 is TGTGCCAGCAGGCCGGGACAAGGGTATGGCAATCAGCCCCAGCATTTT. It yields the protein CASRPGQGYGNQPQHF.